The text below deals with one T cell receptor (beta chain). Trimming cost V 4 bases and J 0 bases; bases outside gene matches: 6. From germline, CDR1 is LNHNV and CDR2 YYDKDF (reference sequence). The CDR3 totals 18 residues. This specimen comes from a study of control samples from healthy donors and cancer patients. Profiling relied on immunoSEQ multiplex PCR, and the TCRdb table lists in-frame clones only, not all of them. The sample gives some 410,000 clones, more than 80% of which show up once; just under 6.5% is in the top ten. This clonotype was obtained from a man between 35 and 55 years old with head and neck cancer. V gene TRBV15 combines with J gene TRBJ2-6, with TRBD1 matching over 10 bases. Specimen: PBMCs. CDR3 DNA: TGTGCCACCAGCAAAGGGACAGGGGCTTTCTCTGGGGCCAACGTCCTGACTTTC. This codes for CATSKGTGAFSGANVLTF. Based on the CDR3 plus reference TRBV15 and TRBJ2-6, the full variable domain is DAMVIQNPRYQVTQFGKPVTLSCSQTLNHNVMYWYQQKSSQAPKLLFHYYDKDFNNEADTPDNFQSRRPNTSFCFLDIRSPGLGDTAMYLCATSKGTGAFSGANVLTFGAGSRLTVL.